This T cell receptor beta chain came from a study of spatial heterogeneity in lung cancer. About the research overall: Combinations of a unique TCR and a UMI were tallied in raw reads, and on average each appeared more than ten times.

Germline CDR1 and CDR2: SGHKS and YYEKEE (reference sequence). With 4 bases clipped from V and 9 bases from J, the junction kept 9 bases outside the gene matches. The CDR3 runs 13 residues. Single TCR cDNA molecules each had their own unique molecular identifier. One entry per CDR3 protein, called by TCRdb with MiXCR from the 5' RACE reads. The sample has roughly 120,000 distinct CDR3 sequences, more than 10% seen once. A few counts support this clonotype. Noted time point: blood at routine non-recurrence follow-up after resection. Tumor, nontumor lung or frozen PBMC supplied whole RNA that was sequenced unsorted.

The chain has TRBV5-5 and TRBJ2-7, with 8 bases aligning to TRBD1. The TCR originated in a male donor with early-stage non-small cell lung cancer. The sequencing here drew on PBMCs, taken at follow-up. CDR3 residues: CASSGTGLLAQYF. CDR3 bases: TGTGCCAGCAGCGGGACAGGTCTTCTAGCGCAGTACTTC.